Following are 12 T cell receptor beta chains from one sample sequenced in a study of esophageal squamous cell carcinoma under preoperative chemotherapy. Each CDR3 protein is one row after TCRdb ran MiXCR on the PCR reads. In the table there are some 18,000 distinct CDR3 sequences, 40% to 55% of which are singletons. Time point defined: after preoperative PTX-NDP chemotherapy. This sample was gathered from a patient given preoperative chemotherapy. These receptors were taken from a human donor with esophageal squamous cell carcinoma. The donor label of this sample is uncertain.

There are a few counts of this clonotype. V and J are TRBV7-6 and TRBJ2-1; 9 bases are shared with TRBD2. V lost 4 bases and J lost 7; bases outside the gene matches: 8. The germline gives CDR1 SGHVS, CDR2 FNYEAQ. This CDR3 contains 15 residues. The CDR3 sequence: CASSSAGGNWNEQFF. The CDR3 DNA is TGTGCCAGCAGCTCAGCGGGGGGTAATTGGAATGAGCAGTTCTTC.

The V call is TRBV7-6, the J call TRBJ2-1; D is perhaps TRBD2 (6 bases). The CDR3 extends over 16 amino acids. V was pared by 0 bases and J by 13 bases, with 22 bases between. Germline-derived CDR1 and CDR2 are SGHVS and FNYEAQ. CDR3 nucleotides: TGTGCCAGCAGCTTAGCTGGGTGGGGGGAGCAAGAGACCCAGTTCTTC. Translating it yields CASSLAGWGEQETQFF.

A note on this clonotype: A much larger clonotype is one base distant, so this may be a read error. The chain has TRBV7-2 and TRBJ2-5; D perhaps matches TRBD2 (5 bases). Germline V gives CDR1 SGHTA, CDR2 FQGNSA. The CDR3 is 18 amino acids. CDR3 sequence reads: CASRLRWGAENYQETRYF. In DNA form, the CDR3 reads TGTGCCAGCAGGCTTAGGTGGGGAGCGGAGAACTACCAAGAGACCCGGTACTTC.

The V call is TRBV12-3 or TRBV12-4, the J call TRBJ2-1; the D is unclear. The CDR3 consists of 13 residues. V lost 5 bases, J lost 10 bases, and 15 bases lay in between. In nucleotides, the CDR3 is TGTGCCAGCAGTCCCCACTCCCCCTACGAGCAGTTCTTC. Its protein is CASSPHSPYEQFF.

This clonotype was found once. This chain joins TRBV27 and TRBJ2-3; 7 bases are shared with TRBD2. The germline V gene encodes CDR1 MNHEY and CDR2 SMNVEV (reference sequence). The CDR3 extends over 14 amino acids. The J segment lost 6 bases and the V segment lost 3 bases, leaving 6 bases of the junction unmatched. For the CDR3, the DNA is TGTGCCAGCAGTTTGGGGGGAGGGCTGGATACGCAGTATTTT. Translating gives CASSLGGGLDTQYF.

A remark on this clonotype: The junction departs from the called germline gene at one end, perhaps through a read error. The CDR3 sequence: CASSLGVSTGALYF. CDR3 sequence (DNA): TGTGCCAGCAGCCTGGGTGTCAGCACCGGGGCGCTGTATTTT. The J gene is TRBJ2-2, the V gene TRBV6-1, with D perhaps given as TRBD1 or TRBD2 (5 bases each). Looked up from germline, CDR1 is MNHNS and CDR2 is SASEGT. There are 14 residues in the CDR3.

This clonotype was observed at least ten times. This sequence joins TRBV7-8 and TRBJ2-3; 11 bases fit TRBD2. V was clipped by 1 base and J by 6 bases; unmatched bases: 3. The CDR3 contains 15 residues. Looked up from germline, CDR1 is SGHVS and CDR2 is FQNEAQ. CDR3 nucleotide sequence: TGTGCCAGCAGCTTAGGTAGCGGGAGGGCCGATACGCAGTATTTT. Amino acids: CASSLGSGRADTQYF.

This sequence joins TRBV6-1 and TRBJ2-3; D gene uncertain. The DNA end lines up better with TRBJ2-2; the J call may be wrong. The CDR3 totals 15 residues. The germline V gene has CDR1 MNHNS and CDR2 SASEGT. This chain's CDR3 is CASRTEHVSTDTLFF. The CDR3 nucleotides read TGTGCCAGCAGAACCGAACATGTGAGCACAGATACGCTGTTTTTT.

This sequence joins TRBV27 and TRBJ2-5; 8 bases are a match to TRBD2. CDR3 size: 17 residues. Germline assignment: CDR1 MNHEY and CDR2 SMNVEV (reference sequence). Trimming cost V 3 bases and J 4 bases; bases outside gene matches: 13. CDR3 coding DNA: TGTGCCAGCAGTTTTACGGGGGACGGGAGGGCCAGAGAGACCCAGTACTTC. Translating gives CASSFTGDGRARETQYF.

Details on this clonotype: The germline gene is not matched at one end of the junction; a read error may be the cause. V is TRBV7-3 and J is TRBJ2-2; the match to TRBD2 covers 9 bases. Germline V CDR1 and CDR2: SGHTA, FQGTGA. The CDR3 has 14 amino acids. The CDR3 DNA reads TGTGCCAGCACCCCGACTAGCGGCACCGGGACGCTGTATTTT. Residues: CASTPTSGTGTLYF.

This clonotype was found once. The chain links TRBV7-2 to TRBJ2-5, with D unresolved. V shed 1 base and J shed 11 bases, with 23 bases lying between them. The CDR3 runs to 16 residues. CDR1 SGHTA and CDR2 FQGNSA come from the germline V gene. CDR3 DNA: TGTGCCAGCAGCTTAGGAGCCGCAGGTGGAACAGAGATTCAGTACTTC. Its protein is CASSLGAAGGTEIQYF.

The chain recombines TRBV7-6 with TRBJ2-5; D perhaps matches TRBD2 (7 bases). V gave up 5 bases and J gave up 5 bases, with 15 bases separating them. Per germline, CDR1 SGHVS and CDR2 FNYEAQ. This CDR3 is 14 amino acids long. The CDR3 region is CASSPRTRGETQYF. The CDR3 bases are TGTGCCAGCAGCCCCCGGACTAGGGGGGAGACCCAGTACTTC. The whole variable domain, remainder taken from reference TRBV7-6 and TRBJ2-5, is GAGVSQSPRYKVTKRGQDVALRCDPISGHVSLYWYRQALGQGPEFLTYFNYEAQQDKSGLPNDRFSAERPEGSISTLTIQRTEQRDSAMYRCASSPRTRGETQYFGPGTRLLVL.